This T cell receptor (beta chain) was captured in a study of response to subunit inactivated influenza vaccine. Trimming left V 8 bases short and J 3 bases short, with 14 bases between. This CDR3 region has 14 residues. Overall study findings and caveats: The authors offered the suggestion that each seasonal influenza vaccination recruits few new T cells.

The table lists this clonotype with a few counts. As yet, its antigen is unknown. TCRdb used MiXCR to reprocess the RT-PCR reads, holding one entry per CDR3 protein. In the table there are 300,000 to 350,000 distinct CDR3 sequences, approximately 20% of which are singletons. The rearrangement uses TRBV12-3 or TRBV12-4 and TRBJ1-3, with TRBD1 as a possible D gene (5 bases). The origin of this receptor is a man aged 50-75 years who received an inactivated influenza vaccine. The sample consisted of PBMCs from blood, taken 21 months after vaccination. The CDR3 here is CASDSGLSGNTIYF. In DNA, the CDR3 is TGTGCCAGCGACTCAGGGTTGAGTGGAAACACCATATATTTT.